This T cell receptor (beta chain) came from a study of blood T cells in healthy people across ages. About this clonotype itself: Antigen: not known.

Together with a sample-barcoded 5' primer, a J-beta primer mix was included in a second PCR lasting about 7 to 11 cycles. MiXCR, applied by TCRdb to the 5' RACE reads, yields one record per CDR3 protein. This table holds over a million distinct CDR3 sequences, 35% to 50% found once. Deletions cut 3 bases from V and 4 bases from J, with 14 bases between. The CDR3 runs 15 residues. The germline V gene has CDR1 SGHRS and CDR2 YFSETQ. Isolation recovered at least 7 million PBMCs from every sample. Overall study findings and caveats: Among long-lived donors, naive CD4+ cells were more numerous and diversity higher than in aged donors. It was found that TCR beta diversity correlated strongly with the percentage of naive T cells. Because donor CMV status was unknown, expanded clonotype changes were possibly confounded.

The TCR was taken from a woman aged 60 to 75 in good health. The sample comprised blood. This rearrangement joins TRBV5-1 to TRBJ2-1; D may be TRBD1 (5 bases). Written as DNA, the CDR3 is TGCGCCAGCAGCTCGACAGTGAACCCTTACAATGAGCAGTTCTTC. Translation gives CASSSTVNPYNEQFF. Filled out from reference TRBV5-1 and TRBJ2-1, the complete variable domain reads KAGVTQTPRYLIKTRGQQVTLSCSPISGHRSVSWYQQTPGQGLQFLFEYFSETQRNKGNFPGRFSGRQFSNSRSEMNVSTLELGDSALYLCASSSTVNPYNEQFFGPGTRLTVL.